Detailed here is one T cell receptor beta chain. What it binds is not known. The sample belongs to a study of early T cells in non-severe SARS-CoV-2 infection. Overall study: Sequencing of unsorted whole blood was done on bulk RNA, leaving chains unpaired. Notes on the study in general: Clonotype matching in VDJdb favored anti-spike CD8 responses and did not capture private and CD4 specificities.

The V segment lost 5 bases and the J segment 6 bases; nucleotides outside the gene matches: 8. Germline CDR1 MNHEY, CDR2 SVGEGT. CDR3 length equals 16 residues. Attachment of unique molecular identifiers was made to individual cDNA molecules. TCRdb re-analysed the 5' RACE reads in MiXCR, keeping a single row per CDR3 protein. The table has more than 50,000 distinct CDR3 sequences, 9.5% to 15% seen once. Material: whole blood, obtained at baseline. This TCR came from an adult who was a healthcare worker with PCR-confirmed SARS-CoV-2 infection or an uninfected control (not recorded which). The chain joins TRBV6-2 or TRBV6-3 to TRBJ2-1; 12 bases line up with TRBD2. The CDR3 reads CASSQPGLAGRNEQFF. The CDR3 region has the DNA TGTGCCAGCAGTCAACCAGGACTAGCGGGGCGCAATGAGCAGTTCTTC.